The 21 T cell receptor beta chains reported below all come from one sample, sequenced in a study of control samples from healthy donors and cancer patients. The method was immunoSEQ multiplex PCR; TCRdb's version includes in-frame clones alone and lacks a portion of them. The data hold approximately 140,000 clones, with roughly nine tenths observed a single time. Sample: blood. The receptors were sampled from a woman between 25 and 40 years old in good health.

This chain joins TRBV7-9 and TRBJ2-1, with 7 bases that match TRBD2. The CDR3 has 18 residues. The junction had 14 bases not matched to a gene; V was cut back by 1 base and J by 5 bases. Germline loops: CDR1 SEHNR, CDR2 FQNEAQ (reference sequence). The CDR3 coding sequence is TGTGCCAGCAGCTTAGGCCTGCGAATACTAGCGCCGAACAATGAGCAGTTCTTC. It specifies CASSLGLRILAPNNEQFF.

Note on this clone: Relative to the germline gene, one junction end is altered; a read error may explain this. The V and J genes are TRBV5-6 and TRBJ2-1, with D possibly being TRBD2 (6 bases). Germline CDR1 is SGHDT and CDR2 is YYEEEE. This CDR3 spans 12 amino acids. The CDR3 sequence is CASRLGGNEQFF. Here the CDR3 DNA reads TGTGCCAGCAGGTTGGGGGGAAATGAGCAGTTCTTC.

Concerning this clone itself: Compared with germline, one end of the junction differs, possibly owing to a read error. The V and J genes are TRBV7-2 and TRBJ2-1, with 11 bases matching TRBD2. CDR1 is SGHTA, CDR2 FQGNSA, per germline. CDR3 length: 15 residues. The CDR3 nucleotides read TGTGCCAGCAGCCTAGCGGGAGGACTCTACAATGAGCAGTTCTTC. Encoded protein: CASSLAGGLYNEQFF.

The chain uses TRBV7-3 and TRBJ1-1; unclear D gene. The CDR3 spans 14 residues. Between the trimmed V and J ends, which lost 2 bases and 5 bases, there was a span of 12 bases. Looked up from germline, CDR1 is SGHTA and CDR2 is FQGTGA. The CDR3 region is CASSLRGGGTEAFF. DNA of the CDR3: TGTGCCAGCAGCTTACGGGGAGGTGGGACTGAAGCTTTCTTT.

This chain joins TRBV27 and TRBJ2-2; no firm D call. CDR1 is MNHEY and CDR2 is SMNVEV in the germline V gene (reference sequence). The CDR3 sequence is 12 residues long. V shed 0 bases and J shed 4 bases, with 0 bases lying between them. In nucleotides, the CDR3 is TGTGCCAGCAGTTTATCCACCGGGGAGCTGTTTTTT. The encoded protein is CASSLSTGELFF.

J is TRBJ1-5 and V is TRBV9, with 7 bases matching TRBD1. Germline CDR1 reads SGDLS; CDR2 reads YYNGEE. The CDR3 consists of 14 residues. Trimming at V came to 1 base and at J to 6 bases, leaving 4 bases not matched to a gene. The CDR3, as DNA: TGTGCCAGCAGCGTAAAGGGGGCGGTTCAGCCCCAGCATTTT. It yields the protein CASSVKGAVQPQHF.

The chain links TRBV29-1 to TRBJ2-2; D gene uncertain. Germline V lookup: CDR1 SQVTM, CDR2 ANQGSEA. V lost 3 bases and J 4 bases, leaving 9 bases between the germline ends. CDR3 length: 13 amino acids. The CDR3 loop is CSVEVKGTGELFF. For the CDR3, the DNA is TGCAGCGTTGAGGTCAAGGGCACCGGGGAGCTGTTTTTT.

This clone was counted once. The chain couples TRBV5-1 to TRBJ2-7, with 9 bases identical to TRBD2. Germline lookup yields CDR1 SGHRS and CDR2 YFSETQ. This CDR3 region has 14 residues. V gave up 2 bases and J gave up 5 bases; unmatched junction bases: 5. The CDR3 loop is CASSFSGSDNEQYF. DNA of the CDR3: TGCGCCAGCAGCTTTAGCGGGAGTGACAACGAGCAGTACTTC. Full variable domain (rest looked up from reference TRBV5-1 and TRBJ2-7): KAGVTQTPRYLIKTRGQQVTLSCSPISGHRSVSWYQQTPGQGLQFLFEYFSETQRNKGNFPGRFSGRQFSNSRSEMNVSTLELGDSALYLCASSFSGSDNEQYFGPGTRLTVT.

The J gene is TRBJ1-2, the V gene TRBV6-1; 10 positions match TRBD1. This CDR3 is 15 amino acids long. CDR1 MNHNS and CDR2 SASEGT come from the germline V gene. V lost 2 bases, J lost 4 bases, and 4 bases stayed unmatched. The CDR3 bases are TGTGCCAGCAGTGAATGGGACAGGGGCGTCTATGGCTACACCTTC. Translation: CASSEWDRGVYGYTF.

This chain connects TRBV2 to TRBJ1-2; 8 positions match TRBD1. From germline, CDR1 is SNHLY and CDR2 FYNNEI. This CDR3 spans 13 amino acids. With V trimmed by 6 bases and J by 7 bases, 7 bases remained unmatched. CDR3 bases: TGTGCCAGCAGCCCGGACAGGGACGTTGGCTACACCTTC. It yields the protein CASSPDRDVGYTF.

This chain links TRBV7-3 with TRBJ2-2, with D maybe TRBD2 (5 bases). There are 14 residues in the CDR3. Germline-derived CDR1 and CDR2 are SGHTA and FQGTGA. Trimming shortened V by 6 bases and J by 1 base, and 9 bases separated the two germline ends. Written as DNA, the CDR3 is TGTGCCAGCAGTCCTGGAGGGAACACCGGGGAGCTGTTTTTT. This encodes CASSPGGNTGELFF.

The chain joins TRBV5-1 to TRBJ1-2; D may be TRBD1 (6 bases). The CDR3 is 15 residues long. V shed 2 bases and J shed 6 bases, with 17 bases lying between them. Germline V gene sequence: CDR1 SGHRS, CDR2 YFSETQ. The CDR3 sequence: CASSFRAGEGHGYTF. DNA for the CDR3: TGCGCCAGCAGCTTCCGAGCAGGGGAAGGTCATGGCTACACCTTC.

The CDR3 nucleotides read TGTGCCTGGAGAGGCATTTCAAATGAAAAACTGTTTTTT. Protein product: CAWRGISNEKLFF. V and J are TRBV30 and TRBJ1-4; D uncertain. Germline CDR1 is GTSNPN and CDR2 is SVGIG (reference sequence). There are 13 residues in the CDR3. The V end was cut by 3 bases, the J end by 5 bases, with 10 bases between.

This clone was recorded a few times. V and J are TRBV5-1 and TRBJ2-7; no clear D. Germline assignment: CDR1 SGHRS and CDR2 YFSETQ. The CDR3 has 13 residues. V lost 0 bases and J lost 3, with 7 bases in between. The CDR3 sequence: CASSLGWVYEQYF. The CDR3 DNA is TGCGCCAGCAGCTTGGGTTGGGTCTACGAGCAGTACTTC. The variable domain in full, with the rest retrieved from reference TRBV5-1 and TRBJ2-7, is KAGVTQTPRYLIKTRGQQVTLSCSPISGHRSVSWYQQTPGQGLQFLFEYFSETQRNKGNFPGRFSGRQFSNSRSEMNVSTLELGDSALYLCASSLGWVYEQYFGPGTRLTVT.

The chain combines TRBV27 with TRBJ2-1; TRBD1 is a possible D gene (6 bases). This CDR3 comprises 15 residues. Trimming left V 5 bases short and J 0 bases short, with 11 bases between. CDR1 MNHEY and CDR2 SMNVEV come from the germline V gene (reference sequence). Here the CDR3 DNA reads TGTGCCAGCAGTCGACAGGAGAACTCCTACAATGAGCAGTTCTTC. It encodes CASSRQENSYNEQFF.

As for this clone: One end of the junction fails to match germline, which may point to a read error. The chain carries TRBV14 and TRBJ2-7; 8 bases fit TRBD2. CDR1 and CDR2 (germline): SGHDN, FVKESK. The CDR3 runs 14 residues. The CDR3 DNA reads as TGTGCCAGCGGCCAAAGGACTAGCCGTTACGAGCAGTACTTC. Its protein is CASGQRTSRYEQYF. The full variable domain, its missing parts supplied by reference TRBV14 and TRBJ2-7, is EAGVTQFPSHSVIEKGQTVTLRCDPISGHDNLYWYRRVMGKEIKFLLHFVKESKQDESGMPNNRFLAERTGGTYSTLKVQPAELEDSGVYFCASGQRTSRYEQYFGPGTRLTVT.

The chain has TRBV25-1 and TRBJ2-7; D uncertain. Trimming took off 3 bases at V and 0 bases at J, with 12 bases between the two ends. CDR3 length: 15 residues. In germline, CDR1 is MGHDK, CDR2 SYGVNS. The chain's CDR3 is CASSDWTVSSYEQYF. In DNA, the CDR3 is TGTGCCAGCAGTGATTGGACGGTGAGCTCCTACGAGCAGTACTTC.

V is TRBV5-6 and J is TRBJ1-5; TRBD1 aligns across 11 bases. In germline, CDR1 is SGHDT, CDR2 YYEEEE. Trimming removed 4 bases from V and 1 base from J; junction bases left unmatched: 7. This CDR3 has 17 residues. The CDR3 nucleotides read TGTGCCAGCAGCACCAGGGGACAGGGGGTCAGCAATCAGCCCCAGCATTTT. This codes for CASSTRGQGVSNQPQHF.

This chain joins TRBV18 and TRBJ2-1; 7 bases match TRBD1. Germline V CDR1 and CDR2: KGHSH, LQKENI. The V and J ends lost 3 bases and 4 bases, in that order; junction bases with no gene match: 6. The CDR3 spans 15 residues. In nucleotides, the CDR3 is TGTGCCAGCTCACCCGGGACAGAAATATACAATGAGCAGTTCTTC. It specifies CASSPGTEIYNEQFF.

V is TRBV19 and J is TRBJ1-1; maybe TRBD1 (6 bases). Germline lookup yields CDR1 LNHDA and CDR2 SQIVND (reference sequence). CDR3 size: 14 residues. The germline V and J ends were trimmed by 7 bases and 7 bases, with 19 bases remaining between them. The CDR3 is CASTMARGQFEAFF. The DNA for the CDR3 is TGTGCCAGTACAATGGCCCGGGGGCAATTTGAAGCTTTCTTT.

The V call is TRBV9, the J call TRBJ2-2; D may match TRBD1 or TRBD2 (5 bases each). Trimming pared 3 bases from V and 0 bases from J, leaving 9 bases between. CDR3 size: 15 residues. Germline assignment: CDR1 SGDLS and CDR2 YYNGEE. CDR3 coding DNA: TGTGCCAGCAGCGCCGGGACGACGAACACCGGGGAGCTGTTTTTT. It specifies CASSAGTTNTGELFF.